The 22 T cell receptor beta chains reported below all come from one sample, sequenced in a study of T cell repertoires in cytomegalovirus infection (dated by TCRdb to between 2018 and 2020). Sequencing was performed on an Illumina HiSeq 1500. TCRdb's own reprocessing of the public reads used fastp at Q25 and MiXCR and kept productive beta chains. CDR3 protein duplicates are merged, each entry listing the most common genes and DNA. This sample is represented by more than 150,000 distinct CDR3 sequences; about 20% of them were singletons. The top ten constitute 2.5% to 3% of the sample. The sequencing input was PBMCs. These receptors were taken from a human donor in good health (CMV status not recorded). Some clones in this sample may be carry-over from other donors' samples.

This CDR3 is CASSAGGNQPQHF. Written as DNA, the CDR3 is TGTGCCAGCAGCGCTGGGGGGAATCAGCCCCAGCATTTT. The chain recombines TRBV11-2 with TRBJ1-5; possible D gene TRBD1, 5 bases. This CDR3 comprises 13 residues. The V and J ends lost 5 bases and 4 bases respectively, with 9 bases between them. The germline CDR1 and CDR2 sequences are SGHAT and FQNNGV.

The CDR3 coding sequence is TGTGCCAGCAGCCGGGGAACGGGGACCCAGTACTTC. Amino acids: CASSRGTGTQYF. The genes are TRBV7-9 and TRBJ2-5; TRBD2 might be the D (5 bases). Germline V gives CDR1 SEHNR, CDR2 FQNEAQ (reference sequence). V dropped 5 bases and J dropped 7 bases, with 11 bases sitting between them. This CDR3 comprises 12 residues.

The chain employs TRBV6-5 and TRBJ1-1; unclear D gene. The germline V and J ends were trimmed by 0 bases and 6 bases, with 14 bases remaining between them. The CDR3 totals 15 residues. Germline V lookup: CDR1 MNHEY, CDR2 SVGAGI. The CDR3 DNA reads as TGTGCCAGCAGTTACTCCCGGGTGGAAAGCGCTGAAGCTTTCTTT. Translated, it gives CASSYSRVESAEAFF.

This clonotype was seen many times. The rearrangement joins TRBV7-3 to TRBJ2-5; no clear D. The CDR3 loop spans 11 amino acids. Germline V gene data show CDR1 as SGHTA and CDR2 as FQGTGA. Trimming shortened V by 7 bases and J by 3 bases, and 6 bases separated the two germline ends. DNA of the CDR3: TGTGCCAGCACCCAAGAAGAGACCCAGTACTTC. It translates to CASTQEETQYF.

The V call is TRBV20-1, the J call TRBJ2-1; TRBD2 matches 10 bases. V shed 5 bases, J shed 7 bases, and the junction held 11 bases outside the gene matches. The germline CDR1 and CDR2 sequences are DFQATT and SNEGSKA (reference sequence). The CDR3 contains 15 residues. Here the CDR3 reads CSAPSQRGGQNEQFF. CDR3 DNA sequence: TGCAGTGCTCCGTCTCAGCGGGGGGGCCAGAATGAGCAGTTCTTC.

For the CDR3, the DNA is TGTGCCAGTAAGGGTGGGGGGGACTATGGCTACACCTTC. It yields the protein CASKGGGDYGYTF. The rearrangement uses TRBV19 and TRBJ1-2; TRBD1 is a possible D gene (5 bases). Germline V gene lookup returns CDR1 LNHDA and CDR2 SQIVND (reference sequence). The CDR3 has 13 residues. Trimming removed 7 bases from V and 3 bases from J, with 12 bases in between.

This clonotype came up a few times. The J gene is TRBJ1-1, the V gene TRBV12-3 or TRBV12-4; tentatively, D is TRBD1 (6 bases). Trimming removed 5 bases from V and 2 bases from J, with 18 bases in between. The CDR3 runs 16 residues. The DNA for the CDR3 is TGTGCCAGCAGTCCCTTTGGGGGGCGACGAAACACTGAAGCTTTCTTT. Amino acid sequence: CASSPFGGRRNTEAFF.

In its sample, this clonotype was seen a few times. This sequence joins TRBV29-1 and TRBJ1-2, with D tentatively TRBD1 (6 bases). The CDR3 has 13 amino acids. Trimming took off 2 bases at V and 6 bases at J, with 13 bases between the two ends. The germline gives CDR1 SQVTM, CDR2 ANQGSEA. CDR3 protein: CSVESSGAHGYTF. The DNA for the CDR3 is TGCAGCGTTGAATCGTCAGGGGCTCATGGCTACACCTTC. Drawing the rest from reference TRBV29-1 and TRBJ1-2, the complete variable domain is SAVISQKPSRDICQRGTSLTIQCQVDSQVTMMFWYRQQPGQSLTLIATANQGSEATYESGFVIDKFPISRPNLTFSTLTVSNMSPEDSSIYLCSVESSGAHGYTFGSGTRLTVV.

The chain links TRBV19 to TRBJ2-2; TRBD2 matches at 8 bases. In germline, CDR1 is LNHDA, CDR2 SQIVND (reference sequence). The junction had 6 bases not matched to a gene; V was cut back by 8 bases and J by 4 bases. The CDR3 totals 14 residues. The CDR3: CASRGRLGTGELFF. The CDR3 DNA sequence: TGTGCCAGTCGCGGGAGGTTAGGCACCGGGGAGCTGTTTTTT.

Worth noting for this clonotype: A clone one base away is much larger, so this may be a read error. Lacking the conserved final phenylalanine or tryptophan, this CDR3 likely reflects a read error. The V call is TRBV7-2, the J call TRBJ2-5; 9 nucleotides agree with TRBD1. In germline, CDR1 is SGHTA, CDR2 FQGNSA. This CDR3 has 14 amino acids. Trimming took 5 bases from V and 2 from J; bases not matched to a gene: 3. This chain's CDR3 is CASSPGTGQETQYL. The CDR3 nucleotides are TGTGCCAGCAGCCCCGGGACAGGGCAAGAGACCCAGTACCTC.

The rearrangement uses TRBV12-5 and TRBJ2-3; 10 nucleotides align to TRBD1. The ends lost 6 bases at V and 5 bases at J; junction bases unmatched: 8. Germline CDR1 LGHNT, CDR2 FRNRAP. The CDR3 loop spans 15 amino acids. CDR3 in DNA: TGTGCTAGTGGGCCGGGGACAGGGGCGAAAGATACGCAGTATTTT. This codes for CASGPGTGAKDTQYF. Full variable domain (remainder filled in from reference TRBV12-5 and TRBJ2-3): DARVTQTPRHKVTEMGQEVTMRCQPILGHNTVFWYRQTMMQGLELLAYFRNRAPLDDSGMPKDRFSAEMPDATLATLKIQPSEPRDSAVYFCASGPGTGAKDTQYFGPGTRLTVL.

This clonotype has only a few counts. J is TRBJ1-2 and V is TRBV15; D gene uncertain. V lost 1 base, J lost 4 bases, and 10 bases lay in between. This CDR3 has 14 amino acids. The germline V gene encodes CDR1 LNHNV and CDR2 YYDKDF (reference sequence). Written as DNA, the CDR3 is TGTGCCACCAGCAGAGCTAGGACGCCCTATGGCTACACCTTC. Translating it yields CATSRARTPYGYTF. Looking up the rest from reference TRBV15 and TRBJ1-2 gives the full variable domain: DAMVIQNPRYQVTQFGKPVTLSCSQTLNHNVMYWYQQKSSQAPKLLFHYYDKDFNNEADTPDNFQSRRPNTSFCFLDIRSPGLGDTAMYLCATSRARTPYGYTFGSGTRLTVV.

This clonotype was observed a single time. The chain recombines TRBV7-4 with TRBJ2-2; 7 nucleotides agree with TRBD2. The CDR3 runs to 16 residues. Germline V gene lookup returns CDR1 SGHVT and CDR2 SQSDAQ. The ends lost 5 bases at V and 9 bases at J; junction bases unmatched: 15. The CDR3: CASSPWTCGSQRELFF. In DNA form, the CDR3 reads TGTGCCAGCAGCCCTTGGACTTGCGGGAGTCAACGGGAGCTGTTTTTT.

The chain carries TRBV3-1 and TRBJ2-2; unclear D gene. The germline V gene has CDR1 LGHDT and CDR2 YNNKEL (reference sequence). The ends were cut back, 2 bases at V and 7 bases at J, with 8 bases in the middle. The CDR3 runs 13 residues. CDR3 coding DNA: TGTGCCAGCAGCCAAAGAGCATACGGGGAGCTGTTTTTT. This codes for CASSQRAYGELFF.

The chain joins TRBV18 to TRBJ1-5, with D tentatively TRBD1 (6 bases). Germline V gene sequence: CDR1 KGHSH, CDR2 LQKENI. This CDR3 has 15 amino acids. V was pared by 1 base and J by 3 bases, with 10 bases between. The CDR3 spells CASSPQQGDNQPQHF. The CDR3 DNA sequence: TGTGCCAGCTCACCACAACAGGGTGACAATCAGCCCCAGCATTTT.

This clonotype has a count of ten or more. The V and J genes are TRBV12-3 or TRBV12-4 and TRBJ2-3; D possibly corresponds to TRBD1 (5 bases). This CDR3 contains 15 residues. The V end lost 7 bases, the J end lost 0 bases, and 14 bases lay between the germline ends. The CDR3 nucleotides read TGTGCCAGCAATCATCGAGACAGAAGCACAGATACGCAGTATTTT. Translated: CASNHRDRSTDTQYF.

As regards this clonotype: A read error may be the cause here, since a much bigger clone is one base away. CDR3 DNA: TGTGCCTGTGCGTTATGGTGGGGTACTGAGACCCAGTACTTC. Translation: CACALWWGTETQYF. The chain combines TRBV28 with TRBJ2-5; D call uncertain. Germline V gene lookup returns CDR1 MDHEN and CDR2 SYDVKM. This CDR3 is 14 amino acids long. Deletions cut 11 bases from V and 5 bases from J, with 21 bases between.

The V call is TRBV13, the J call TRBJ2-7; D is possibly TRBD2 (6 bases). This CDR3 comprises 17 residues. Germline values: CDR1 PRHDT, CDR2 FYEKMQ (reference sequence). Trimming shortened V by 4 bases and J by 4 bases, and 23 bases separated the two germline ends. The CDR3 DNA follows: TGTGCCAGCAGCTCCAGGAGGGCCCCTGTCGTAGGATACGAGCAGTACTTC. It translates to CASSSRRAPVVGYEQYF. Supplemented by reference TRBV13 and TRBJ2-7, the full variable domain reads AAGVIQSPRHLIKEKRETATLKCYPIPRHDTVYWYQQGPGQDPQFLISFYEKMQSDKGSIPDRFSAQQFSDYHSELNMSSLELGDSALYFCASSSRRAPVVGYEQYFGPGTRLTVT.

This clonotype was recorded a few times. This chain joins TRBV28 and TRBJ1-2; TRBD1 agrees at 9 bases. The V gene end was trimmed by 6 bases and the J gene end by 5 bases; junction bases not matched to a gene: 10. The CDR3 has 15 residues. CDR1 is MDHEN, CDR2 SYDVKM, per germline. In nucleotides, the CDR3 is TGTGCCAGCAGACCCTCAAAGACAGGGGGATATGGCTACACCTTC. It specifies CASRPSKTGGYGYTF.

In this sample, this clonotype turned up many times. This chain connects TRBV7-3 to TRBJ2-5; 12 bases align to TRBD2. This CDR3 has 15 residues. The V gene end was trimmed by 4 bases and the J gene end by 5 bases; junction bases not matched to a gene: 5. Germline V lookup: CDR1 SGHTA, CDR2 FQGTGA. This chain's CDR3 is CASSSSGGAGETQYF. The CDR3 DNA is TGTGCCAGCAGCTCTAGCGGGGGGGCTGGGGAGACCCAGTACTTC.

In the case of this clonotype: This clone may be a read error of a much larger clone one base away. The chain combines TRBV12-3 or TRBV12-4 with TRBJ2-1; tentatively, D is TRBD1 or TRBD2 (9 bases each). This CDR3 is built from 18 residues. The ends were cut back, 3 bases at V and 5 bases at J, with 23 bases in the middle. The CDR3 is CASSLGQGRIAGDNEQFF. The CDR3 DNA sequence: TGTGCCAGCAGTTTGGGACAGGGAAGAATAGCGGGGGACAATGAGCAGTTCTTC.

The chain joins TRBV20-1 to TRBJ2-1; 13 bases fit TRBD2. Per the germline V gene, CDR1 is DFQATT and CDR2 is SNEGSKA (reference sequence). With 3 bases clipped from V and 4 bases from J, the junction kept 6 bases outside the gene matches. CDR3 length: 16 amino acids. CDR3 nucleotide sequence: TGCAGTGCTAGTTCATCGGGACTAGCGGGATACAATGAGCAGTTCTTC. Its protein is CSASSSGLAGYNEQFF.